The rows below give T cell receptor beta chains drawn from one sample of a study of T cell clonotyping in hematopoietic cell transplantation. The assay was immunoSEQ multiplex PCR, and TCRdb's table has in-frame clones only and misses some. The repertoire holds 30,000 to 40,000 clones, with 85% to 95% as singletons. This specimen was peripheral blood mononuclear cells, taken before stem cell transplant. These receptor sequences come from a man in his forties with chronic myeloid leukemia. Some clones in this sample may be carry-over from other donors' samples. The CDR3 runs from the conserved cysteine through the conserved F or W. The D gene is left open where the match is weak. Clone size appears in some rows only: once, few, many, or a class for an expanded clone.

j_call v_call clone_size d_call cdr3_aa cdr3_nt
TRBJ1-4 TRBV5-1 . . CASSFYKGPRAEKLFF TGCGCCAGCAGCTTCTACAAGGGCCCAAGGGCTGAAAAACTGTTTTTT
TRBJ1-3 TRBV11-2 . . CASSLDSSSGNTIYF TGTGCCAGCAGCTTAGATTCGAGTTCTGGAAACACCATATATTTT
TRBJ1-4 TRBV7-2 once TRBD1 CASSPQGGLDEKLFF TGTGCCAGCAGCCCCCAGGGGGGGTTGGATGAAAAACTGTTTTTT
TRBJ2-5 TRBV6-1 . TRBD2 CASKMGLDQETQYF TGTGCCAGCAAGATGGGACTAGACCAAGAGACCCAGTACTTC
TRBJ1-2 TRBV9 . TRBD1 CASSVADRGGGYGYTF TGTGCCAGCAGCGTAGCCGACAGGGGAGGCGGCTATGGCTACACCTTC
TRBJ1-1 TRBV29-1 . TRBD1 CSGGQMNTEAFF TGCAGCGGGGGACAGATGAACACTGAAGCTTTCTTT
TRBJ1-2 TRBV30 . . CAWTGWLGYGYTF TGTGCCTGGACCGGCTGGCTTGGCTATGGCTACACCTTC
TRBJ2-7 TRBV25-1 . TRBD1 CASSEGGTGTGNSYEQYF TGTGCCAGCAGTGAGGGTGGGACCGGGACAGGGAATTCCTACGAGCAGTACTTC
TRBJ2-5 TRBV7-2 . TRBD2 CASSLDLAGGRRETQYF TGTGCCAGCAGCTTAGACCTAGCGGGGGGGCGTCGGGAGACCCAGTACTTC
TRBJ1-1 TRBV10-3 . . CAITIGESNTEAFF TGTGCCATCACTATAGGGGAGTCGAACACTGAAGCTTTCTTT
TRBJ2-3 TRBV5-6 once . CASSRGGTQYF TGTGCCAGCAGCCGCGGAGGGACGCAGTATTTT
TRBJ1-5 TRBV19 . . CASSQYSNQPQHF TGTGCCAGTAGTCAATATAGCAATCAGCCCCAGCATTTT
TRBJ2-7 TRBV7-2 . . CASSLSYANEQYF TGTGCCAGCAGCCTCTCCTACGCCAACGAGCAGTACTTC
TRBJ2-5 TRBV5-4 . . CASSLRRGPQETQYF TGTGCCAGCAGCTTGAGGAGGGGGCCCCAAGAGACCCAGTACTTC
TRBJ2-3 TRBV7-3 . . CASSLAGGTDTQYF TGTGCCAGCAGCTTGGCAGGTGGCACAGATACGCAGTATTTT
TRBJ1-1 TRBV7-3 . . CASSPQGGRTGTEAFF TGTGCCAGCAGCCCCCAAGGGGGGCGTACGGGCACTGAAGCTTTCTTT
TRBJ2-3 TRBV5-4 . . CASSSGVSRDTQYF TGTGCCAGCAGCTCGGGGGTATCGAGAGATACGCAGTATTTT
TRBJ2-3 TRBV6-4 . . CASSFTSGGEPDTQYF TGTGCCAGCAGTTTCACTTCAGGGGGGGAGCCAGATACGCAGTATTTT
TRBJ1-6 TRBV2 . . CASTRGPSSYNSPLHF TGTGCCAGCACGCGGGGACCGAGCTCCTATAATTCACCCCTCCACTTT
TRBJ1-2 TRBV19 . . CASRQQGYNYGYTF TGTGCCAGTCGCCAACAGGGTTATAACTATGGCTACACCTTC
TRBJ1-5 TRBV7-8 . . CASSLGVVDNQPQHF TGTGCCAGCAGCTTAGGGGTCGTGGATAATCAGCCCCAGCATTTT
TRBJ1-6 TRBV30 . TRBD1 CACDRGMNNSPLHF TGTGCCTGCGACAGGGGAATGAATAATTCACCCCTCCACTTT
TRBJ1-1 TRBV5-4 . . CASSLHFQEAFF TGTGCCAGCAGCCTTCATTTCCAGGAAGCTTTCTTT
TRBJ1-1 TRBV6-5 . TRBD1 CASSWDRGRAFF TGTGCCAGCAGTTGGGACAGGGGGCGAGCTTTCTTT
TRBJ2-7 TRBV9 . . CASSVRFEPYEQYF TGTGCCAGCAGCGTAAGGTTCGAGCCGTACGAGCAGTACTTC
TRBJ1-5 TRBV18 . . CASSPTGPNNQPQHF TGTGCCAGCTCACCGACAGGACCCAATAATCAGCCCCAGCATTTT
TRBJ1-5 TRBV7-2 . . CASSLGGRNNQPQHF TGTGCCAGCAGCTTAGGGGGGAGAAACAATCAGCCCCAGCATTTT
TRBJ1-2 TRBV28 . TRBD1 CASSFNLPTGGAGYGYTF TGTGCCAGCAGTTTTAACCTACCCACAGGGGGCGCGGGCTATGGCTACACCTTC
TRBJ1-1 TRBV4-1 . TRBD1 CASSLHTGVNTEAFF TGCGCCAGCAGCCTTCATACAGGGGTTAACACTGAAGCTTTCTTT
TRBJ2-7 TRBV25-1 . . CASSDLQEYEQYF TGTGCCAGCAGTGATCTGCAAGAATACGAGCAGTACTTC
TRBJ1-1 TRBV4-1 . . CASSRGTLNTEAFF TGCGCCAGCAGCCGAGGGACACTGAACACTGAAGCTTTCTTT
TRBJ2-5 TRBV4-2 . TRBD2 CASSPARTSGGQETQYF TGTGCCAGCAGCCCGGCCAGGACTAGCGGGGGCCAAGAGACCCAGTACTTC
TRBJ1-2 TRBV7-2 . . CASSLDPSVDGYTF TGTGCCAGCAGCTTAGACCCATCCGTTGATGGCTACACCTTC
TRBJ2-1 TRBV9 once . CASSVGKAYNEQFF TGTGCCAGCAGCGTAGGTAAAGCCTACAATGAGCAGTTCTTC
TRBJ2-7 TRBV19 . . CASSLHGYYEQYF TGTGCCAGTAGTTTACACGGATACTACGAGCAGTACTTC
TRBJ2-7 TRBV7-7 . . CAPKGQRGSYEQYF TGTGCTCCCAAGGGACAGCGGGGGTCTTACGAGCAGTACTTC
TRBJ2-7 TRBV7-3 . . CASSPWGSGSYEQYF TGTGCCAGCAGCCCTTGGGGGTCCGGATCCTACGAGCAGTACTTC
TRBJ1-6 TRBV6-5 . . CASSYDGPDSPLHF TGTGCCAGCAGCTATGACGGTCCGGATTCACCCCTCCACTTT
TRBJ2-4 TRBV7-2 . . CASSLGQIIGNIQYF TGTGCCAGCAGCTTAGGACAGATAATAGGAAACATTCAGTACTTC
TRBJ2-7 TRBV5-6 . . CASSWGFEQYF TGTGCCAGCAGCTGGGGGTTCGAGCAGTACTTC
TRBJ1-2 TRBV5-4 . TRBD1 CASSSGRTGYGYTF TGTGCCAGCAGCTCGGGCCGGACAGGGTATGGCTACACCTTC
TRBJ1-5 TRBV18 . . CASSLGQFNQPQHF TGTGCCAGCTCGTTAGGACAGTTTAATCAGCCCCAGCATTTT
TRBJ1-4 TRBV7-8 . . CASSTRTENNEKLFF TGTGCCAGCAGCACAAGGACAGAAAATAATGAAAAACTGTTTTTT
TRBJ2-7 TRBV6-5 . . CASSRDRAREQYF TGTGCCAGCAGCCGGGACCGGGCGAGGGAGCAGTACTTC
TRBJ1-5 TRBV10-2 . . CASSPFERSSPQHF TGCGCCAGCAGTCCGTTCGAGCGATCGAGCCCCCAGCATTTT
TRBJ1-2 TRBV30 . . CAWKGRSAGRGGYGYTF TGTGCCTGGAAAGGGCGGTCTGCGGGGAGAGGGGGCTATGGCTACACCTTC
TRBJ2-2 TRBV27 . TRBD1 CASRLRGQYTGELFF TGTGCCAGCAGGCTCAGGGGGCAATACACCGGGGAGCTGTTTTTT
TRBJ2-7 TRBV28 . . CASSNPDSWGYEQYF TGTGCCAGCAGTAACCCGGACTCCTGGGGGTACGAGCAGTACTTC
TRBJ2-3 TRBV5-4 . TRBD1 CASSRGQGGDTQYF TGTGCCAGCAGCCGGGGACAGGGTGGGGATACGCAGTATTTT
TRBJ1-5 TRBV19 once . CASKGGAFGNQPQHF TGTGCCAGTAAAGGGGGGGCGTTCGGCAATCAGCCCCAGCATTTT
TRBJ2-7 TRBV11-3 . . CASSSRVAPYEQYF TGTGCCAGCAGCAGCCGGGTGGCACCCTACGAGCAGTACTTC
TRBJ1-4 TRBV6-5 . . CASSLQGNSGEKLFF TGTGCCAGCAGCCTGCAGGGAAATAGTGGTGAAAAACTGTTTTTT
TRBJ1-3 TRBV5-1 . . CASSSLGGAGGNTIYF TGCGCCAGCAGCTCCCTCGGAGGGGCAGGCGGAAACACCATATATTTT
TRBJ2-5 TRBV7-3 . . CASALGGGLTLQETQYF TGTGCCAGCGCCCTTGGCGGGGGCCTAACCCTTCAAGAGACCCAGTACTTC
TRBJ1-5 TRBV5-6 . TRBD1 CASSLGTVLYSNQPQHF TGTGCCAGCAGCTTAGGGACAGTTCTATATAGCAATCAGCCCCAGCATTTT
TRBJ1-3 TRBV14 . . CASSQVGFPGNTIYF TGTGCCAGCAGCCAAGTGGGTTTCCCTGGAAACACCATATATTTT